A single sample is the source of the 23 T cell receptor beta chains below, sequenced in a study of T cell changes during pregnancy in multiple sclerosis. The repertoire was sequenced with immunoSEQ multiplex PCR; TCRdb's copy has only in-frame clones and lacks some. The sample has about 36,000 clones, 93% seen once. This specimen consisted of CD4+ T cells from peripheral blood mononuclear cells, obtained in the first trimester of pregnancy. The receptors were sampled from a female donor with multiple sclerosis, enrolled in a pregnancy study.

The rearrangement uses TRBV2 and TRBJ2-2; tentative D call: TRBD1 (6 bases). From germline, CDR1 is SNHLY and CDR2 FYNNEI. Between the trimmed V and J ends, which lost 10 bases and 2 bases, there was a span of 11 bases. The CDR3 consists of 13 residues. The CDR3 coding sequence is TGTGCCACCGCAGGGGATAACACCGGGGAGCTGTTTTTT. This translates into CATAGDNTGELFF.

The V and J genes are TRBV15 and TRBJ1-1, with D maybe TRBD1 (5 bases). The germline CDR1 and CDR2 sequences are LNHNV and YYDKDF (reference sequence). The V and J ends lost 0 bases and 5 bases respectively, with 10 bases between them. This CDR3 has 14 residues. The CDR3 region is CATSRDFSGTEAFF. The CDR3 DNA reads as TGTGCCACCAGCAGAGATTTTTCAGGGACTGAAGCTTTCTTT.

V gene TRBV14 combines with J gene TRBJ2-7; tentatively, D is TRBD2 (5 bases). The CDR3 is 14 amino acids. V was trimmed by 5 bases and J by 9 bases, leaving 20 bases between them. Germline V gives CDR1 SGHDN, CDR2 FVKESK. CDR3 sequence reads: CASSRKRSLSVQYF. CDR3 DNA: TGTGCCAGCAGCAGAAAGCGGAGCCTATCGGTGCAGTACTTC.

The rearrangement links TRBV30 to TRBJ1-5; 8 nucleotides line up with TRBD1. The CDR3 length is 13 residues. The germline gives CDR1 GTSNPN, CDR2 SVGIG (reference sequence). V gave up 5 bases and J gave up 3 bases; unmatched junction bases: 3. This chain's CDR3 is CAWQGADNQPQHF. Written as DNA, the CDR3 is TGTGCCTGGCAGGGGGCTGACAATCAGCCCCAGCATTTT. Full variable domain (missing parts from reference TRBV30 and TRBJ1-5): SQTIHQWPATLVQPVGSPLSLECTVEGTSNPNLYWYRQAAGRGLQLLFYSVGIGQISSEVPQNLSASRPQDRQFILSSKKLLLSDSGFYLCAWQGADNQPQHFGDGTRLSIL.

This chain's CDR3 is CASSLRGGLVPQHF. CDR3 nucleotide sequence: TGTGCCAGCAGTTTAAGGGGAGGGTTAGTGCCCCAGCATTTT. The rearrangement links TRBV27 to TRBJ1-5; possible D gene TRBD1, 5 bases. The CDR3 has 14 residues. The V and J ends lost 2 bases and 9 bases respectively, with 14 bases between them. Germline CDR1 and CDR2: MNHEY and SMNVEV (reference sequence).

The chain employs TRBV27 and TRBJ2-1; D is possibly TRBD2 (6 bases). Germline V gene data show CDR1 as MNHEY and CDR2 as SMNVEV (reference sequence). Trimming took 3 bases from V and 6 from J, leaving 18 bases between them. The CDR3 totals 16 residues. CDR3 region: CASSLGRDQRGNEQFF. The CDR3 DNA is TGTGCCAGCAGTTTGGGGCGGGACCAAAGGGGCAATGAGCAGTTCTTC.

V and J are TRBV11-2 and TRBJ2-3; no clear D. Trimming pared 1 base from V and 5 bases from J, leaving 4 bases between. The CDR3 consists of 12 residues. The V gene's germline CDR1 is SGHAT and CDR2 FQNNGV. The CDR3 DNA reads TGTGCCAGCAGCTTAGCGGGAGATACGCAGTATTTT. Translation: CASSLAGDTQYF.

The J gene is TRBJ2-7, the V gene TRBV7-8, with a possible D match to TRBD2 (5 bases). This CDR3 contains 15 residues. With 0 bases removed from V and 1 base from J, the gap between germline ends came to 10 bases. CDR1 and CDR2 (germline): SGHVS, FQNEAQ. CDR3 bases: TGTGCCAGCAGCTTAGCGCGGGTAAGATCCTACGAGCAGTACTTC. Protein: CASSLARVRSYEQYF.

This clone has more than one count but fewer than ten. V usage is TRBV15 and J usage is TRBJ1-2; D call uncertain. Trimming stripped 1 base from V and 7 bases from J, with 16 bases between. CDR3 length equals 15 residues. Germline CDR1 and CDR2: LNHNV and YYDKDF (reference sequence). This CDR3 is CATSRGGNMGSGYTF. The CDR3 DNA is TGTGCCACCAGCAGAGGAGGGAACATGGGCAGTGGCTACACCTTC.

V is TRBV2 and J is TRBJ2-2; D is possibly TRBD1 (6 bases). The V gene lost 5 bases and the J gene lost 0 bases, with 13 bases spanning the gap. Germline CDR1 SNHLY, CDR2 FYNNEI. CDR3 size: 16 residues. For the CDR3, the DNA is TGTGCCAGCAGTCGAGACAGGTCAGCGAACACCGGGGAGCTGTTTTTT. It is translated as CASSRDRSANTGELFF.

The count of this clone is one. The rearrangement links TRBV5-4 to TRBJ2-7; possible D gene TRBD1, 5 bases. The CDR3 runs 15 residues. Germline assignment: CDR1 SGHNT and CDR2 YYREEE (reference sequence). Trimming removed 0 bases from V and 2 bases from J, with 12 bases in between. CDR3 nucleotides: TGTGCCAGCAGCTTGGGGGTAGGGGTACCCTACGAGCAGTACTTC. This codes for CASSLGVGVPYEQYF.

The chain carries TRBV6-6 and TRBJ1-5, with D unclear. The CDR3 spans 15 residues. V was shortened by 5 bases and J by 0 bases, with 11 bases between the two germline ends. CDR1 and CDR2 from the germline V gene are MNHNY and SVGAGI (reference sequence). The CDR3 loop is CASSLPPASNQPQHF. DNA for the CDR3: TGTGCCAGCAGTCTACCTCCCGCTAGCAATCAGCCCCAGCATTTT.

This clone was seen only once. CDR3 sequence reads: CASSVEPSGSGNTIYF. The CDR3 DNA reads TGTGCCAGCAGCGTAGAACCGAGCGGCTCTGGAAACACCATATATTTT. This rearrangement joins TRBV9 to TRBJ1-3, with unresolved D. CDR1 SGDLS and CDR2 YYNGEE come from the germline V gene. CDR3 length: 16 amino acids. Trimming removed 0 bases at V and 0 bases at J, with 10 bases between.

The chain carries TRBV18 and TRBJ2-3; TRBD1 matches 9 bases. Germline V gives CDR1 KGHSH, CDR2 LQKENI. CDR3 length equals 16 residues. With 0 bases clipped from V and 2 bases from J, the junction kept 3 bases outside the gene matches. The CDR3 reads CASSPPGTGFTDTQYF. CDR3 nucleotide sequence: TGTGCCAGCTCACCACCGGGGACAGGGTTCACAGATACGCAGTATTTT.

J is TRBJ1-2 and V is TRBV21-1; the D segment call TRBD1 is taken from the table without a DNA check. TRBV21-1 is deemed a pseudogene. The CDR3 runs 16 residues. The CDR3 nucleotides are TGTGCCAGCAGCAAAGCGAAAGTGAAGGACAGGGGTGGCTACACCTTC. Protein sequence: CASSKAKVKDRGGYTF.

The rearrangement links TRBV28 to TRBJ2-4; TRBD2 might be the D (6 bases). V was clipped by 1 base and J by 1 base, with 17 bases between them. The CDR3 runs to 18 residues. CDR1 is MDHEN and CDR2 is SYDVKM in the germline V gene. The CDR3 loop reads CASSLLDYKDGAKNIQYF. For the CDR3, the DNA is TGTGCCAGCAGTTTATTGGACTACAAGGACGGTGCCAAAAACATTCAGTACTTC.

V and J are TRBV10-2 and TRBJ2-7, with TRBD2 as a possible D gene (6 bases). The length of the CDR3 is 15 residues. The V and J ends lost 6 bases and 0 bases respectively, with 15 bases between them. Looked up from germline, CDR1 is WSHSY and CDR2 is SAAADI. The CDR3 sequence: CASRRGRVISYEQYF. The CDR3 DNA follows: TGCGCCAGCAGGCGGGGACGGGTAATCTCCTACGAGCAGTACTTC.

This chain links TRBV4-2 with TRBJ1-1, with D maybe TRBD1 (5 bases). CDR1 is LGHNA and CDR2 is YNFKEQ in the germline V gene. V was cut by 1 base and J by 10 bases, with 16 bases left in between. The CDR3 is 14 amino acids. The CDR3 DNA sequence: TGTGCCAGCAGCCAAGGGGGGGTCCCCGCGGGAGCTTTCTTT. Amino acids: CASSQGGVPAGAFF.

The chain is built from TRBV6-6 and TRBJ1-5; TRBD1 matches at 8 bases. The CDR3 is 15 residues long. The ends lost 7 bases at V and 2 bases at J; junction bases unmatched: 7. Germline values: CDR1 MNHNY, CDR2 SVGAGI (reference sequence). The CDR3 DNA follows: TGTGCCAGCACCCGGACAGGGTTTGGCAATCAGCCCCAGCATTTT. This translates into CASTRTGFGNQPQHF.

The gene calls are TRBV19 and TRBJ2-7, with 7 bases that match TRBD1. Germline lookup yields CDR1 LNHDA and CDR2 SQIVND (reference sequence). With 7 bases clipped from V and 4 bases from J, the junction kept 4 bases outside the gene matches. The CDR3 covers 12 residues. The CDR3 protein is CASKGQLYEQYF. CDR3 DNA sequence: TGTGCCAGTAAGGGACAGCTTTACGAGCAGTACTTC.

This chain joins TRBV2 and TRBJ2-3; 12 nucleotides match TRBD1. The V segment lost 6 bases and the J segment 5 bases; nucleotides outside the gene matches: 6. Germline values: CDR1 SNHLY, CDR2 FYNNEI. This CDR3 comprises 15 residues. The CDR3 is CASSLGTGGQDTQYF. CDR3 sequence (DNA): TGTGCCAGCAGCCTCGGGACAGGGGGCCAAGATACGCAGTATTTT.

This rearrangement joins TRBV4-2 to TRBJ1-6, with D unclear. The CDR3 loop spans 17 amino acids. The ends were cut back, 3 bases at V and 9 bases at J, with 21 bases in the middle. In germline, CDR1 is LGHNA, CDR2 YNFKEQ. The CDR3 is CASSQGIGEDLTSPLHF. The CDR3, as DNA: TGTGCCAGCAGCCAGGGTATCGGGGAGGATTTAACTTCACCCCTCCACTTT.

This chain links TRBV28 with TRBJ2-3, with 10 bases lining up with TRBD2. J lost 4 bases, V lost 5 bases, and 3 bases had no gene match. Germline CDR1 MDHEN, CDR2 SYDVKM. This CDR3 has 14 residues. Here the CDR3 reads CASSSGRAADTQYF. The DNA for the CDR3 is TGTGCCAGCAGTAGCGGGAGGGCCGCAGATACGCAGTATTTT.